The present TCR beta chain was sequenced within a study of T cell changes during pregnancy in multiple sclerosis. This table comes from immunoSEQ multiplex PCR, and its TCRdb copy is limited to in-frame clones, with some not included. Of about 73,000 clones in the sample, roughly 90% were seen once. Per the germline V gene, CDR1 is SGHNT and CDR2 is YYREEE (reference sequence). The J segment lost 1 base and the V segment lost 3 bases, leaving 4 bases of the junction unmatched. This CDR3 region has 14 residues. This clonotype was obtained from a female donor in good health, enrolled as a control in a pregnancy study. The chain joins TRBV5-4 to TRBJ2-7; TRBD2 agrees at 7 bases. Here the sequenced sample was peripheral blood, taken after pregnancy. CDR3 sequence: CASSSRGVSYEQYF. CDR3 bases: TGTGCCAGCAGCTCCCGGGGGGTTTCCTACGAGCAGTACTTC.